A single sample is the source of the 11 T cell receptor beta chains below, sequenced in a study of blood T cell repertoires in COVID-19. This table comes from immunoSEQ multiplex PCR, and its TCRdb copy is limited to in-frame clones, with some not included. The sample lists about 480,000 clones; roughly 90% were seen once. The sequenced sample consisted of PBMCs or T cells enriched from blood (not recorded which). The receptors stem from a woman aged 40-49 years who had recovered from COVID-19.

J is TRBJ2-5 and V is TRBV19, with D possibly matching TRBD2 (7 bases). Trimming took 8 bases from V and 5 from J, leaving 15 bases between them. Germline CDR1 LNHDA, CDR2 SQIVND (reference sequence). The CDR3 covers 13 residues. CDR3 sequence (DNA): TGTGCCAGTTGTCGGGGAGGGGGGGAGACCCAGTACTTC. Its translation is CASCRGGGETQYF.

CDR3 sequence reads: CASSQDTANSYNEQFF. Here the CDR3 DNA reads TGTGCCAGCAGCCAAGACACAGCCAACTCCTACAATGAGCAGTTCTTC. The chain couples TRBV14 to TRBJ2-1; unclear D gene. This CDR3 spans 16 amino acids. Germline CDR1 and CDR2: SGHDN and FVKESK. V was trimmed by 0 bases and J by 0 bases, leaving 9 bases between them. The full variable domain, completed using reference TRBV14 and TRBJ2-1, is EAGVTQFPSHSVIEKGQTVTLRCDPISGHDNLYWYRRVMGKEIKFLLHFVKESKQDESGMPNNRFLAERTGGTYSTLKVQPAELEDSGVYFCASSQDTANSYNEQFFGPGTRLTVL.

The V gene is TRBV12-2, the J gene TRBJ2-2; the table names TRBD1, a call not compared with the DNA. TRBV12-2 is designated a pseudogene. The CDR3 spans 18 residues. DNA of the CDR3: TGTGCAAGTCGCATAAAACCGACAGGGGGTTGCATGGCCGGGGAGCTGTTTTTT. Translation: CASRIKPTGGCMAGELFF.

This clone came up once. The rearrangement uses TRBV5-1 and TRBJ1-1, with D unclear. Trimming removed 0 bases at V and 7 bases at J, with 10 bases between. The germline V gene has CDR1 SGHRS and CDR2 YFSETQ. This CDR3 is built from 13 residues. The chain's CDR3 is CASSLAGGYEAFF. CDR3 in DNA: TGCGCCAGCAGCTTGGCCGGCGGGTATGAAGCTTTCTTT.

The rearrangement links TRBV7-2 to TRBJ1-1; TRBD1 matches at 7 bases. The length of the CDR3 is 16 residues. The V gene's germline CDR1 is SGHTA and CDR2 FQGNSA. V was pared by 5 bases and J by 2 bases, with 11 bases of the junction left unmatched. The DNA for the CDR3 is TGTGCCAGCAGCCCGAACAGGGGAGGAGGAAACACTGAAGCTTTCTTT. Translated: CASSPNRGGGNTEAFF.

V and J are TRBV7-8 and TRBJ2-1, with 9 bases that match TRBD2. CDR3 length equals 18 residues. In germline, CDR1 is SGHVS, CDR2 FQNEAQ. The trim removed 5 bases at V and 7 bases at J, leaving 18 bases unmatched. CDR3 sequence: CASSQTIKGGRVTNEQFF. For the CDR3, the DNA is TGTGCCAGCAGCCAGACCATCAAGGGCGGGAGGGTTACAAATGAGCAGTTCTTC.

This CDR3 reads CASSSQGLSYNEQFF. In nucleotides, the CDR3 is TGTGCCAGCAGCTCGCAGGGATTATCCTACAATGAGCAGTTCTTC. The J gene is TRBJ2-1, the V gene TRBV9; perhaps TRBD1 as D (5 bases). Germline V gene data show CDR1 as SGDLS and CDR2 as YYNGEE. V was clipped by 4 bases and J by 1 base, with 12 bases between them. This CDR3 has 15 residues. Full variable domain (rest looked up from reference TRBV9 and TRBJ2-1): DSGVTQTPKHLITATGQRVTLRCSPRSGDLSVYWYQQSLDQGLQFLIQYYNGEERAKGNILERFSAQQFPDLHSELNLSSLELGDSALYFCASSSQGLSYNEQFFGPGTRLTVL.

This chain uses TRBV7-6 with TRBJ1-5; TRBD1 is a possible D gene (5 bases). V lost 6 bases and J 0 bases, leaving 12 bases between the germline ends. From germline, CDR1 is SGHVS and CDR2 FNYEAQ. The CDR3 has 15 amino acids. CDR3 DNA: TGTGCCAGCAGAGGCTGGGGCCCTAGCAATCAGCCCCAGCATTTT. This sequence encodes CASRGWGPSNQPQHF.

The J gene is TRBJ2-7, the V gene TRBV6-5; 10 positions match TRBD2. Germline V gives CDR1 MNHEY, CDR2 SVGAGI. V was clipped by 3 bases and J by 3 bases; unmatched bases: 8. The CDR3 runs to 16 residues. The CDR3 DNA is TGTGCCAGCAGTTATACTAGCGGGATGGGATACTACGAGCAGTACTTC. Translation: CASSYTSGMGYYEQYF.

V usage is TRBV9 and J usage is TRBJ1-1; D may be TRBD1 (6 bases). The CDR3 loop spans 14 amino acids. CDR1 and CDR2 (germline): SGDLS, YYNGEE. V lost 3 bases to trimming and J lost 11 bases, with 20 bases between them. The DNA for the CDR3 is TGTGCCAGCAGCGGAAGAGAACCACAGGGTTGGGCTTTCTTT. It specifies CASSGREPQGWAFF.

V is TRBV7-2 and J is TRBJ1-2; 7 positions agree with TRBD1. CDR3 length: 15 amino acids. Per germline, CDR1 SGHTA and CDR2 FQGNSA. J gave up 7 bases and V 7 bases, and 15 bases lay outside the gene matches. CDR3 in DNA: TGTGCCAGCAAGATAAATGCCGGTAACAGGGGTGGCTACACCTTC. It encodes CASKINAGNRGGYTF.